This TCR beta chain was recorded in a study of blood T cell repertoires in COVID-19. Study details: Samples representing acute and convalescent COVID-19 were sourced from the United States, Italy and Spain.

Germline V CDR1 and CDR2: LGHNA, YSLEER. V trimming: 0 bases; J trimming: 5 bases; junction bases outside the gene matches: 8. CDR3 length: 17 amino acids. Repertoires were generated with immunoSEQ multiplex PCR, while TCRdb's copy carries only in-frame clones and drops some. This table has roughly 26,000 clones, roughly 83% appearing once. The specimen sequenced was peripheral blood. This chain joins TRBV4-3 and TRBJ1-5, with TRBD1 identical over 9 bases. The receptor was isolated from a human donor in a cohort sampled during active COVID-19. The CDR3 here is CASSQDLTGGAYQPQHF. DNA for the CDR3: TGCGCCAGCAGCCAAGATTTAACAGGGGGCGCTTATCAGCCCCAGCATTTT.